The 5 T cell receptor beta chains given below trace back to one sample, sequenced in a study of T cell responses to AZD1222 COVID-19 vaccine. Clones were sequenced by immunoSEQ multiplex PCR, and TCRdb holds only the in-frame ones, with some missing. In the table there are 100,000 to 150,000 clones, approximately 92% of which are singletons. The sample consisted of peripheral blood, taken 28 days after the second AZD1222 dose. The receptors originated from an adult who received the AZD1222 COVID-19 vaccine.

V is TRBV10-3 and J is TRBJ2-3; D is uncertain. The CDR3 totals 12 residues. Germline V gene data show CDR1 as ENHRY and CDR2 as SYGVKD. Trimming took off 8 bases at V and 3 bases at J, with 9 bases between the two ends. The chain's CDR3 is CAISGETDTQYF. For the CDR3, the DNA is TGTGCCATCTCTGGGGAAACAGATACGCAGTATTTT.

A single count supports this clone. The chain is built from TRBV20-1 and TRBJ2-5; D uncertain. Trimming removed 8 bases at V and 5 bases at J, with 12 bases between. This CDR3 contains 11 residues. Germline V gene data show CDR1 as DFQATT and CDR2 as SNEGSKA (reference sequence). The CDR3 here is CSTLFRETQYF. The DNA of the CDR3 is TGCAGTACACTTTTTAGGGAGACCCAGTACTTC.

This clone was seen a single time. This chain joins TRBV5-1 and TRBJ1-2; D is undetermined. V gave up 4 bases and J gave up 2 bases, with 15 bases separating them. The CDR3 loop spans 15 amino acids. The germline V gene encodes CDR1 SGHRS and CDR2 YFSETQ. The CDR3: CASSPKLRQNYGYTF. CDR3 nucleotides: TGCGCCAGCAGCCCTAAGCTTAGGCAGAACTATGGCTACACCTTC.

V usage is TRBV3-1 (or the pseudogene TRBV3-2) and J usage is TRBJ2-1; D might be TRBD1 or TRBD2, each matching 6 bases. This CDR3 is 17 amino acids long. Trimming shortened V by 4 bases and J by 0 bases, and 16 bases separated the two germline ends. CDR1 is LGHDT, CDR2 YNNKEL, per germline (reference sequence). Here the CDR3 DNA reads TGTGCCAGCAGCCGGGTGGTCGGGGGCCCCTCCTACAATGAGCAGTTCTTC. Encoded protein: CASSRVVGGPSYNEQFF.

The CDR3 DNA sequence: TGTGCCAGCAGCCAACTATCGGAAAAACTGTTTTTT. Its translation is CASSQLSEKLFF. The chain is built from TRBV4-2 and TRBJ1-4; D unclear. Trimming pared 2 bases from V and 8 bases from J, leaving 6 bases between. Germline values: CDR1 LGHNA, CDR2 YNFKEQ. The CDR3 has 12 residues.